The rows below give T cell receptor beta chains drawn from one sample of a study of blood T cell repertoires in COVID-19. Repertoires were generated with immunoSEQ multiplex PCR, while TCRdb's copy carries only in-frame clones and drops some. The sample has about 82,000 clones; over 70% are singletons. Input material: peripheral blood. These receptors came from a woman between 40 and 50 years old with active or convalescent COVID-19. Both conserved end residues are part of each CDR3. D genes are given only for firm matches.

J,D,V,CDR3
TRBJ2-7,TRBD1,TRBV7-2,CASSLGTGSYEQYF
TRBJ2-7,.,TRBV30,CAWNRDAYEQYF
TRBJ2-5,TRBD2,TRBV6-5,CASRAGTSGVETQYF
TRBJ2-1,.,TRBV5-1,CASTGQYNEQFF
TRBJ1-1,.,TRBV6-6,CASSYAAGVGNTEAFF
TRBJ2-1,.,TRBV19,CASRGGRTYNEQFF
TRBJ1-1,TRBD1,TRBV10-3,CAISGGTGEAEAFF
TRBJ1-3,.,TRBV7-2,CASSLRGIGGGHGNTIYF
TRBJ2-1,TRBD2,TRBV4-3,CASSPRTSGRVRGNEQFF
TRBJ1-1,.,TRBV14,CASSQLGWGGNTEAFF
TRBJ2-7,TRBD1,TRBV4-3,CASSQDFLGQGPYEQYF
TRBJ2-7,.,TRBV6-2/TRBV6-3,CASSYRGAHEQYF
TRBJ2-2,TRBD2,TRBV6-6,CASSPMTFGRDTGELFF
TRBJ1-1,TRBD1,TRBV18,CASSRDRDEAFF
TRBJ2-7,.,TRBV10-2,CASSDRGYEQYF
TRBJ2-2,TRBD2,TRBV11-2,CASSFGGWDTGELFF
TRBJ2-5,TRBD1,TRBV4-3,CASSQDRGQTQYF
TRBJ1-1,TRBD1,TRBV7-9,CASSFPQGVNTEAFF
TRBJ1-6,.,TRBV12-3/TRBV12-4,CASSLGRNSPLHF
TRBJ2-3,.,TRBV5-1,CASSFGTDTQYF
TRBJ1-1,TRBD1,TRBV7-3,CASSLLPGGGTEAFF
TRBJ1-4,TRBD1,TRBV19,CASSFLSGTANEKLFF
TRBJ2-3,TRBD2,TRBV28,CASRGEGMGLAGGRFADTQYF
TRBJ2-4,TRBD1,TRBV5-6,CASSSRTGRNIQYF
TRBJ1-2,TRBD1,TRBV28,CASSAGTVNYGYTF
TRBJ1-2,TRBD1,TRBV12-3/TRBV12-4,CASRRTGAYGYTF